This T cell receptor (beta chain) originates from a study of T-cell reconstitution after alpha-beta-depleted transplantation in children. Study-wide results and caveats: Several hundred expanded graft clones reportedly supplied alpha-beta T cells about two months after transplant. T-cell counts and diversity were attributed mostly to newly produced T cells one year after transplant.

This clonotype was seen more than once but under ten times. Its cognate antigen is unknown. Trimming stripped 8 bases from V and 2 bases from J, with 21 bases between. The CDR3 has 16 amino acids. As it was prepared, the TCRbeta library received unique molecular identifiers. TCRdb itself ran the PCR reads through MiXCR, one entry per CDR3 protein. The sample yields 200,000 to 250,000 distinct CDR3 sequences, more than 20% seen once. The TCR comes from a girl between 2 and 10 years old with Fanconi anemia, due to receive a stem cell transplant. Specimen: PBMCs, collected before TCRalphabeta/CD19-depleted stem cell transplant. The chain is built from TRBV12-3 or TRBV12-4 and TRBJ2-5, with a weak D call TRBD2 (6 bases). The CDR3: CASGGLPGARQETQYF. Here the CDR3 DNA reads TGTGCCAGCGGGGGACTTCCTGGAGCCCGACAAGAGACCCAGTACTTC.